This T cell receptor (beta chain) comes out of a study of cytomegalovirus exposure and HLA in healthy donors. CDR1 and CDR2 (germline): MGHRA, YSYEKL. The CDR3 consists of 16 residues. V dropped 1 base and J dropped 10 bases, with 20 bases sitting between them. Primers: 60 Vbeta forward and 13 Jbeta reverse. Generated by immunoSEQ multiplex PCR, the TCRdb table keeps only in-frame clones and is missing some. The repertoire consists of over 200,000 clones, with roughly 82% occurring once and the leading ten covering approximately 6%. General study points: For cytomegalovirus status, the classifier reportedly gave diagnoses with high specificity and sensitivity. Several V segments, TRBV6-2 and TRBV6-3 among them, could not be told apart and were dropped. Most TCR sequences were seen very rarely across donors, but some public TCRs occurred in many. In an earlier analysis, in some 540 donors, most V segments appeared productive either ~87% or ~30% of the time.

Regarding this clone: As yet, its antigen is unknown.

This clonotype was sampled from a man aged 35 to 55 in good health and CMV-seropositive. Sequencing was performed on PBMCs. This chain uses TRBV4-1 with TRBJ2-1; possibly TRBD2 for D (6 bases). The CDR3 region has the DNA TGCGCCAGCAGCCAAGCGTCGGTAGCGGCCCGGGGGGAGCAGTTCTTC. This encodes CASSQASVAARGEQFF.